The source of this TCR beta chain is a study of technical replicates of blood from several donors. V was clipped by 4 bases and J by 4 bases, with 14 bases between them. The CDR3 is 15 amino acids. Germline CDR1 MDHEN, CDR2 SYDVKM. The protocol was immunoSEQ multiplex PCR, while the TCRdb copy is restricted to in-frame clones and leaves out a portion. The data show tens of thousands of clones, around 94% seen once. This receptor was taken from a human donor in good health. Sequenced sample: T cells isolated from PBMCs. V usage is TRBV28 and J usage is TRBJ1-5, with unresolved D. Here the CDR3 reads CASSSATRNNQPQHF. In nucleotides, the CDR3 is TGTGCCAGCAGTTCGGCGACACGGAATAATCAGCCCCAGCATTTT.